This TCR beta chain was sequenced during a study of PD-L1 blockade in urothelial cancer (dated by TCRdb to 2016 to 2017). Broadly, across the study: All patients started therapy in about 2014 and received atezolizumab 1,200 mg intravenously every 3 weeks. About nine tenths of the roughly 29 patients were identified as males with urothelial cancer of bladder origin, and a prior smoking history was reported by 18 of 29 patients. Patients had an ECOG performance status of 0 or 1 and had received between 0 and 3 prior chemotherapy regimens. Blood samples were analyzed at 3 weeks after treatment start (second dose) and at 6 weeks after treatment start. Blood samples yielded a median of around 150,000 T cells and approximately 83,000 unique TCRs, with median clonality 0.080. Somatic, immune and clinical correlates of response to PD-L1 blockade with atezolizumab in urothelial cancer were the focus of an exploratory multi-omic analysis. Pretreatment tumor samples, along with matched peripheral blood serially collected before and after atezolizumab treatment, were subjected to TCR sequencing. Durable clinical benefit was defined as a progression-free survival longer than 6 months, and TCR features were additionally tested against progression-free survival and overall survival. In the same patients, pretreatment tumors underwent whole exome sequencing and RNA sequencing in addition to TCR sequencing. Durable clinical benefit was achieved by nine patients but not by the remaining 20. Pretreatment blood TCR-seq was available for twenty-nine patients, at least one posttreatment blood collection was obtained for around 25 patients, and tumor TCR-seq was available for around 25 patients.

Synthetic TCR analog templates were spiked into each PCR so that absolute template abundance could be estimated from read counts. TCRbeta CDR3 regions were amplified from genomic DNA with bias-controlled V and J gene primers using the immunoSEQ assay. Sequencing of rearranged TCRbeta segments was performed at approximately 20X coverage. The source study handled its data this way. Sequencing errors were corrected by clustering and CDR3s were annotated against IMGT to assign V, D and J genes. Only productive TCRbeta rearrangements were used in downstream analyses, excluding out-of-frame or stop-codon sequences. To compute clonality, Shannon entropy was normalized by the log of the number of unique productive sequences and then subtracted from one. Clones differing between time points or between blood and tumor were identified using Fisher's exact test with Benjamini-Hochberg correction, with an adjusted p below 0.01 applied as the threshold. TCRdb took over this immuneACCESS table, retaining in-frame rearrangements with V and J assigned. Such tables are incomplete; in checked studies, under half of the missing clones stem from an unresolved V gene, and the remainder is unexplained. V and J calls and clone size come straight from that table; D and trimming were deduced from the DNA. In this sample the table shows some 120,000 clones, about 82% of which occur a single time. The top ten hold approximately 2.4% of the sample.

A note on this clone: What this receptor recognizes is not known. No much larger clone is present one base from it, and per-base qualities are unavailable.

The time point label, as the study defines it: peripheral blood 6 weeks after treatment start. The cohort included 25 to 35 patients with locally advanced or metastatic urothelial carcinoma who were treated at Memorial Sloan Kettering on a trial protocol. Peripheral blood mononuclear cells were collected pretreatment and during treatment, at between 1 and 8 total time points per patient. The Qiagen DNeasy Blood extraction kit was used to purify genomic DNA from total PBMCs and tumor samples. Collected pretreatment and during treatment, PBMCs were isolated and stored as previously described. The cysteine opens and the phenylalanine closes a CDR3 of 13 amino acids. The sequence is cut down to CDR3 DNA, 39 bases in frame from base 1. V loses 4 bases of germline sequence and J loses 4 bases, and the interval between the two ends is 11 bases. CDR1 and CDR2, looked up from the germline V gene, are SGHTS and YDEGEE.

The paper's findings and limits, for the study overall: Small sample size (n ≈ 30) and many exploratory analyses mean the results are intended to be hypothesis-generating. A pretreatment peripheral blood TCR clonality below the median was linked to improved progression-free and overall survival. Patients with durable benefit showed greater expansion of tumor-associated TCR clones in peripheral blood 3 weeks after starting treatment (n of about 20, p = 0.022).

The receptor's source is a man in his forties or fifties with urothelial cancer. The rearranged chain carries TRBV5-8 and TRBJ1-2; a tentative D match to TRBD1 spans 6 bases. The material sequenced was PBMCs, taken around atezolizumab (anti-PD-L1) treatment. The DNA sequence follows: TGTGCCAGCAGCATAGGGACAAGCTATGGCTACACCTTC. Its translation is CASSIGTSYGYTF.